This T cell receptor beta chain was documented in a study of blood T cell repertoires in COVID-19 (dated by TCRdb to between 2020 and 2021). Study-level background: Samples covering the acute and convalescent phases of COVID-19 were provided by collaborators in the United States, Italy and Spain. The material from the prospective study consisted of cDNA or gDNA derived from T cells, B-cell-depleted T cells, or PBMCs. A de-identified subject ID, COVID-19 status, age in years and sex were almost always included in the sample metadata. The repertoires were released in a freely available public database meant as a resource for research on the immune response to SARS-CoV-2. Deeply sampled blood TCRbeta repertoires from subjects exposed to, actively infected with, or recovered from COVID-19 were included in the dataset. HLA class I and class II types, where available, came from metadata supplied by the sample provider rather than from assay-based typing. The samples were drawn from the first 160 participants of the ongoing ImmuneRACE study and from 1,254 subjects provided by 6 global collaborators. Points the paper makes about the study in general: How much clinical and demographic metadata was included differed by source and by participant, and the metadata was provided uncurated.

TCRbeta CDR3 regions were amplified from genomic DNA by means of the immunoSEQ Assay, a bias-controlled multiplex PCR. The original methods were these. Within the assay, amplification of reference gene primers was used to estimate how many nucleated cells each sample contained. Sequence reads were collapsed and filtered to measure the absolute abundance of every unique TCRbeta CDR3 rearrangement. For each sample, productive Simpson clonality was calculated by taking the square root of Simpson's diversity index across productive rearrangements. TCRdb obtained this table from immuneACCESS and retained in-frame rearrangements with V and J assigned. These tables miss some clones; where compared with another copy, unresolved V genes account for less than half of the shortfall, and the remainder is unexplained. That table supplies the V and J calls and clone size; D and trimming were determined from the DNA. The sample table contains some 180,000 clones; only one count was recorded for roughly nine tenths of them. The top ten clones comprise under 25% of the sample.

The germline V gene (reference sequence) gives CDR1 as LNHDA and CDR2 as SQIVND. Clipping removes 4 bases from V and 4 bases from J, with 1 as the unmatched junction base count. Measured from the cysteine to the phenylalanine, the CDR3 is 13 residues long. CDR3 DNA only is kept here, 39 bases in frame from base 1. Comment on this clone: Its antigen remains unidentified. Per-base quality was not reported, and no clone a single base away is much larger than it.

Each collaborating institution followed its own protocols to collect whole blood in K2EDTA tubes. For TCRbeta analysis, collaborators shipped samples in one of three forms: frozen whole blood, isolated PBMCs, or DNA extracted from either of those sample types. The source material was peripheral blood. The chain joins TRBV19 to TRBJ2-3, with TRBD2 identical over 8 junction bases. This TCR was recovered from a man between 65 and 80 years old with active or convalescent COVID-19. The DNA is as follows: TGTGCCAGTAGTACCGGGAGGGCAGATACGCAGTATTTT. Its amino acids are CASSTGRADTQYF.